The clone carrying this TCR beta chain was seen only once. There are 20 residues in the CDR3. Germline V gene sequence: CDR1 LGHDT, CDR2 YNNKEL (reference sequence). With 2 bases clipped from V and 7 bases from J, the junction kept 19 bases outside the gene matches. The repertoire was sequenced with immunoSEQ multiplex PCR; TCRdb's copy has only in-frame clones and lacks some. The data hold about 190,000 clones, with under 80% observed a single time. The entry originates in a study of blood T cell repertoires in COVID-19. The chain joins TRBV3-1 (or the pseudogene TRBV3-2) to TRBJ2-3; 12 nucleotides agree with TRBD2. This receptor was taken from a woman between 45 and 60 years old with acute or convalescent COVID-19. Sequenced: peripheral blood. The CDR3 nucleotides read TGTGCCAGCAGCCAAAGAGGACTAGCGGGGAGGCAGGCCCCCCTTTATACGCAGTATTTT. Translated, it gives CASSQRGLAGRQAPLYTQYF.